This paragraph covers one TCR beta chain sequence. Germline V gene lookup returns CDR1 GTSNPN and CDR2 SVGIG (reference sequence). Trimming cost V 3 bases and J 1 base, with 9 bases left between them. This CDR3 contains 13 residues. The record originates from a study of blood T cell repertoires in COVID-19. Seattle cases were enrolled at active infection and followed longitudinally. Sequencing was performed with immunoSEQ multiplex PCR; in TCRdb, only in-frame clones are kept and a portion is missing. The repertoire includes approximately 290,000 clones, roughly 92% of them detected once, and 2.2% sits in the top ten.

The sequence was collected from a woman aged 25 to 39 with COVID-19, enrolled during active disease. What was sequenced was peripheral blood. V and J are TRBV30 and TRBJ1-1, with D perhaps TRBD1 (6 bases). CDR3 sequence reads: CAWRGQSNTEAFF. The CDR3 nucleotides are TGTGCCTGGAGAGGACAGTCGAACACTGAAGCTTTCTTT.